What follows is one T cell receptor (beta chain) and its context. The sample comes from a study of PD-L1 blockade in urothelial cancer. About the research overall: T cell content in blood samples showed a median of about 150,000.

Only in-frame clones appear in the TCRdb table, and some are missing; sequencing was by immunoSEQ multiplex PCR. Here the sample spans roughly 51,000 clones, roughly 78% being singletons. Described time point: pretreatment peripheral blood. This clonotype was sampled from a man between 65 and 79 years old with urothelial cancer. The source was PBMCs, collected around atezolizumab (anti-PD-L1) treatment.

The CDR3 nucleotides are TGCAGTGCTTCAATGGGGCTCTACGAGCAGTACTTC. Its protein is CSASMGLYEQYF. The V and J genes are TRBV29-1 and TRBJ2-7; perhaps TRBD1 as D (5 bases). Germline V gene lookup returns CDR1 SQVTM and CDR2 ANQGSEA. The CDR3 covers 12 residues.